The 14 T cell receptor beta chains given below trace back to one sample, sequenced in a study of T-cell reconstitution after alpha-beta-depleted transplantation in children. For TCRbeta, the library was prepared with unique molecular identifiers. TCRdb reprocessed the PCR reads via MiXCR and lists one record per CDR3 protein. The sample lists about 980,000 distinct CDR3 sequences; around 30% were seen once. The input for sequencing was PBMCs, mostly from graft donor cells, taken 360 days after TCRalphabeta/CD19-depleted stem cell transplant. The receptor source for this set is a boy under two years old who had a stem cell transplant for SCID, so the T cells may come from the graft donor.

Judged by abundance, this clonotype is medium-sized. The rearrangement uses TRBV10-2 and TRBJ2-3; TRBD2 agrees at 9 bases. The CDR3 sequence is 16 residues long. The V gene's germline CDR1 is WSHSY and CDR2 SAAADI. The ends lost 4 bases at V and 0 bases at J; junction bases unmatched: 5. The CDR3 bases are TGCGCCAGCAGTGGATTTAGCGGGGGTAGCACAGATACGCAGTATTTT. This translates into CASSGFSGGSTDTQYF.

CDR3 DNA: TGCGCCAGCAGCTTGGGCGACAGGGGCGGAATCTACGAGCAGTACTTC. It is translated as CASSLGDRGGIYEQYF. The chain has TRBV5-1 and TRBJ2-7; 8 positions agree with TRBD1. V was pared by 0 bases and J by 3 bases, with 8 bases of the junction left unmatched. This CDR3 has 16 residues. Germline V gives CDR1 SGHRS, CDR2 YFSETQ.

The table lists this clonotype with a few counts. V is TRBV4-3 and J is TRBJ2-5; D is unclear. Looked up from germline, CDR1 is LGHNA and CDR2 is YSLEER. With 1 base removed from V and 2 bases from J, the gap between germline ends came to 11 bases. CDR3 length: 15 residues. CDR3 protein: CASSQGAPPQETQYF. The CDR3, as DNA: TGCGCCAGCAGCCAAGGAGCTCCCCCTCAAGAGACCCAGTACTTC.

This clonotype was counted between two and nine times. V and J are TRBV7-9 and TRBJ2-5; possible D gene TRBD2, 5 bases. The V end was cut by 6 bases, the J end by 3 bases, with 17 bases between. CDR3 size: 15 residues. The germline CDR1 and CDR2 sequences are SEHNR and FQNEAQ (reference sequence). Here the CDR3 DNA reads TGTGCCAGCAGGGAAACCGACTACGTCAAAGAGACCCAGTACTTC. Residues: CASRETDYVKETQYF.

This clonotype was seen a handful of times. V and J are TRBV29-1 and TRBJ2-3; TRBD2 matches 8 bases. V was pared by 4 bases and J by 4 bases, with 4 bases of the junction left unmatched. The CDR3 extends over 13 amino acids. CDR1 SQVTM and CDR2 ANQGSEA come from the germline V gene. CDR3 region: CSVAGGAADTQYF. The CDR3 DNA sequence: TGCAGCGTTGCGGGGGGGGCGGCAGATACGCAGTATTTT.

This clonotype was picked up a small number of times. The chain combines TRBV12-3 or TRBV12-4 with TRBJ2-3, with 7 bases fitting TRBD1. With V trimmed by 5 bases and J by 3 bases, 5 bases remained unmatched. This CDR3 is 14 amino acids long. The CDR3 nucleotides are TGTGCCAGCAGTCACAGGGGTGCAACAGATACGCAGTATTTT. Translation gives CASSHRGATDTQYF.

The genes are TRBV2 and TRBJ2-6; D call uncertain. The V gene's germline CDR1 is SNHLY and CDR2 FYNNEI. V lost 2 bases and J 2 bases, leaving 10 bases between the germline ends. There are 16 residues in the CDR3. CDR3 nucleotide sequence: TGTGCCAGCAGTGAAATGCTCCGCCCTGGGGCCAACGTCCTGACTTTC. Translating it yields CASSEMLRPGANVLTF.

This clonotype was counted only a few times. This chain connects TRBV5-1 to TRBJ2-3; D might be TRBD2 (6 bases). V was shortened by 6 bases and J by 4 bases, with 12 bases between the two germline ends. In germline, CDR1 is SGHRS, CDR2 YFSETQ. This CDR3 contains 13 residues. CDR3 in amino acids: CASMGGAPDTQYF. Written as DNA, the CDR3 is TGCGCCAGCATGGGCGGGGCCCCAGATACGCAGTATTTT.

The sample holds a few counts of this clonotype. This chain joins TRBV9 and TRBJ1-3; D gene unclear. This CDR3 is 13 amino acids long. The V gene lost 7 bases and the J gene lost 2 bases, with 10 bases spanning the gap. Germline loops: CDR1 SGDLS, CDR2 YYNGEE. CDR3 protein: CASGRRPGNTIYF. The CDR3 DNA reads TGTGCCAGCGGCAGAAGACCTGGAAACACCATATATTTT.

This clonotype has more than one count but fewer than ten. The chain is built from TRBV10-3 and TRBJ2-1, with D uncertain. The CDR3 runs 14 residues. V lost 3 bases and J 5 bases, leaving 11 bases between the germline ends. Germline CDR1 ENHRY, CDR2 SYGVKD. Written as DNA, the CDR3 is TGTGCCATCAGTGACTGGAGTCGGAACAATGAGCAGTTCTTC. Its protein product is CAISDWSRNNEQFF.

This clonotype turned up a few times. This chain links TRBV6-1 with TRBJ2-2; 8 nucleotides align to TRBD1. The CDR3 is 15 residues long. V shed 7 bases and J 4 bases; nucleotides not matched to a gene: 8. Germline V CDR1 and CDR2: MNHNS, SASEGT. CDR3 protein: CASKERTGSTGELFF. The CDR3, as DNA: TGTGCCAGCAAAGAGAGGACAGGGAGCACCGGGGAGCTGTTTTTT.

This chain links TRBV29-1 with TRBJ2-1, with D perhaps TRBD1 (5 bases). Trimming removed 0 bases at V and 10 bases at J, with 19 bases between. Looked up from germline, CDR1 is SQVTM and CDR2 is ANQGSEA. This CDR3 region has 15 residues. The CDR3 bases are TGCAGCGTTGAAGAACGGCCGAACGGGTCAGGGGAGCAGTTCTTC. Amino acid sequence: CSVEERPNGSGEQFF.

This clonotype turned up a few times. This chain joins TRBV19 and TRBJ2-1, with unresolved D. In germline, CDR1 is LNHDA, CDR2 SQIVND (reference sequence). The CDR3 has 13 amino acids. Trimming left V 5 bases short and J 7 bases short, with 12 bases between. The CDR3 here is CASSRAPSNEQFF. CDR3 nucleotides: TGTGCCAGTAGTCGGGCACCGAGTAATGAGCAGTTCTTC.

V is TRBV29-1 and J is TRBJ2-7; a weak D match, TRBD2 (7 bases). The CDR3 contains 14 residues. Germline loops: CDR1 SQVTM, CDR2 ANQGSEA. V was clipped by 2 bases and J by 2 bases, with 13 bases between them. CDR3 residues: CSVEREGGPYEQYF. As DNA, the CDR3 is TGCAGCGTTGAAAGGGAGGGGGGCCCCTACGAGCAGTACTTC.